The 22 T cell receptor beta chains listed next were all sequenced from one sample in a study of CD8+ T cells in alopecia areata. This sample's treatment: oral pan-JAK inhibitor, 5-10 mg twice daily. Isolated RNA was reverse transcribed into cDNA used as the sequencing template. Sequencing was performed with immunoSEQ multiplex PCR; in TCRdb, only in-frame clones are kept and a portion is missing. The sample includes 85,000 to 110,000 clones, more than 75% seen only once; the top ten take 11%. The specimen was CD8+ T cells sorted from blood, collected at roughly week 30, from a patient treated with tofacitinib. The source of these receptors is a human donor with alopecia areata.

The sample holds one count of this clone. The chain employs TRBV29-1 and TRBJ1-2, with D tentatively TRBD1 (5 bases). The CDR3 covers 15 residues. Germline V gene data show CDR1 as SQVTM and CDR2 as ANQGSEA. V lost 6 bases and J lost 2, with 19 bases in between. CDR3 nucleotides: TGCAGCGTCGCAACCTCAACGAGGGGAAACTATGGCTACACCTTC. Amino acids: CSVATSTRGNYGYTF.

This rearrangement joins TRBV19 to TRBJ1-2; TRBD1 matches at 8 bases. This CDR3 is built from 15 residues. Germline assignment: CDR1 LNHDA and CDR2 SQIVND (reference sequence). J gave up 7 bases and V 1 base, and 8 bases lay outside the gene matches. The CDR3 nucleotides are TGTGCCAGTAGTATAGGAGCTGGACAGGGAAGTGGCTACACCTTC. Translated: CASSIGAGQGSGYTF.

The V and J genes are TRBV4-1 and TRBJ2-7; D is unresolved. V was clipped by 0 bases and J by 4 bases, with 13 bases between them. CDR3 length: 15 residues. CDR1 is MGHRA and CDR2 is YSYEKL in the germline V gene. The CDR3 protein is CASSQDIGPAYEQYF. CDR3 bases: TGCGCCAGCAGCCAAGATATCGGCCCCGCATACGAGCAGTACTTC.

This rearrangement joins TRBV29-1 to TRBJ2-5, with no clear D. The DNA matches TRBJ2-7 better at its end, which makes the J call doubtful. Germline loops: CDR1 SQVTM, CDR2 ANQGSEA. The CDR3 length is 12 residues. CDR3: CSVDLGSYEQYF. The CDR3 DNA reads as TGCAGCGTTGATCTCGGTTCCTACGAGCAGTACTTC.

The chain employs TRBV5-1 and TRBJ2-1, with D possibly matching TRBD1 (7 bases). With 10 bases removed from V and 4 bases from J, the gap between germline ends came to 15 bases. Germline V lookup: CDR1 SGHRS, CDR2 YFSETQ. The length of the CDR3 is 13 residues. This CDR3 reads CAVQGEAYNEQFF. The DNA of the CDR3 is TGCGCCGTTCAGGGGGAGGCTTACAATGAGCAGTTCTTC.

The chain recombines TRBV5-1 with TRBJ2-7; D possibly corresponds to TRBD2 (6 bases). CDR3 size: 16 residues. Germline V CDR1 and CDR2: SGHRS, YFSETQ. V was trimmed by 3 bases and J by 0 bases, leaving 16 bases between them. The CDR3 is CASSWTPGEASYEQYF. The DNA of the CDR3 is TGCGCCAGCAGCTGGACCCCGGGGGAAGCCTCCTACGAGCAGTACTTC.

As DNA, the CDR3 is TGTGCCTGGAGTGTAGGCCCGGGACAGGGGGGCTATGAGCAGTTCTTC. The encoded protein is CAWSVGPGQGGYEQFF. The V call is TRBV30, the J call TRBJ2-1, with TRBD1 matching over 11 bases. The CDR3 is made up of 16 amino acids. Trimming took 0 bases from V and 8 from J; bases not matched to a gene: 9. From germline, CDR1 is GTSNPN and CDR2 SVGIG (reference sequence).

The V call is TRBV14, the J call TRBJ2-2, with D hard to call. Germline CDR1 is SGHDN and CDR2 is FVKESK. V lost 2 bases and J 6 bases, leaving 13 bases between the germline ends. The CDR3 extends over 15 amino acids. CDR3 protein: CASSQSPFQAGELFF. The CDR3 DNA follows: TGTGCCAGCAGCCAATCTCCGTTTCAAGCCGGGGAGCTGTTTTTT.

This clone was picked up a small number of times. The chain combines TRBV2 with TRBJ2-7; D uncertain. The V gene lost 2 bases and the J gene lost 2 bases, with 13 bases spanning the gap. Per germline, CDR1 SNHLY and CDR2 FYNNEI. The CDR3 covers 15 residues. This CDR3 reads CASSEFDMTPYEQYF. In DNA form, the CDR3 reads TGTGCCAGCAGTGAATTCGATATGACCCCCTACGAGCAGTACTTC. Full variable domain (outside the CDR3, taken from reference TRBV2 and TRBJ2-7): EPEVTQTPSHQVTQMGQEVILRCVPISNHLYFYWYRQILGQKVEFLVSFYNNEISEKSEIFDDQFSVERPDGSNFTLKIRSTKLEDSAMYFCASSEFDMTPYEQYFGPGTRLTVT.

The chain has TRBV6-5 and TRBJ2-1; 7 nucleotides line up with TRBD2. CDR1 and CDR2 from the germline V gene are MNHEY and SVGAGI. Trimming removed 0 bases from V and 10 bases from J; junction bases left unmatched: 3. The CDR3 runs 13 residues. The CDR3 nucleotides are TGTGCCAGCAGTTACTCTCGGGAGGACGAGCAGTTCTTC. Its protein is CASSYSREDEQFF.

The chain is built from TRBV5-6 and TRBJ1-6; D is ambiguous. Germline V gives CDR1 SGHDT, CDR2 YYEEEE. The germline V and J ends were trimmed by 4 bases and 4 bases, with 15 bases remaining between them. The CDR3 runs to 16 residues. CDR3 DNA: TGTGCCAGCAGCCCGGACGGAAAGTTGTATAATTCACCCCTCCACTTT. Translation: CASSPDGKLYNSPLHF.

The rearrangement links TRBV7-8 to TRBJ2-7; maybe TRBD2 (5 bases). Trimming shortened V by 6 bases and J by 1 base, and 13 bases separated the two germline ends. This CDR3 comprises 14 residues. Germline lookup yields CDR1 SGHVS and CDR2 FQNEAQ. The CDR3 sequence: CASRPDGESYEQYF. CDR3 DNA sequence: TGTGCCAGCAGGCCGGACGGGGAATCCTACGAGCAGTACTTC.

V gene TRBV30 combines with J gene TRBJ2-3; TRBD2 matches at 10 bases. CDR1 is GTSNPN, CDR2 SVGIG, per germline (reference sequence). Germline trimming cut 4 bases from V and 5 bases from J; bases unmatched to any gene: 24. CDR3 length equals 20 residues. CDR3 sequence: CAWTTLVPPSSGGPGDTQYF. CDR3 in DNA: TGTGCCTGGACCACCTTGGTCCCCCCGTCTAGCGGGGGTCCTGGAGATACGCAGTATTTT.

The chain recombines TRBV7-9 with TRBJ2-7; weak D call: TRBD1 (5 bases). The V and J ends lost 3 bases and 0 bases respectively, with 9 bases between them. Germline V CDR1 and CDR2: SEHNR, FQNEAQ (reference sequence). The CDR3 loop spans 14 amino acids. This CDR3 is CASSFLDNSYEQYF. In nucleotides, the CDR3 is TGTGCCAGCAGCTTCTTGGACAACTCCTACGAGCAGTACTTC.

The rearrangement joins TRBV4-1 to TRBJ1-3; D is uncertain. Between the trimmed V and J ends, which lost 0 bases and 0 bases, there was a span of 6 bases. The CDR3 runs 15 residues. CDR1 is MGHRA and CDR2 is YSYEKL in the germline V gene. The CDR3 reads CASSQEESSGNTIYF. Here the CDR3 DNA reads TGCGCCAGCAGCCAAGAGGAGTCCTCTGGAAACACCATATATTTT.

This chain joins TRBV27 and TRBJ2-2, with TRBD1 as a possible D gene (5 bases). Germline CDR1 is MNHEY and CDR2 is SMNVEV (reference sequence). V lost 6 bases and J lost 4, with 24 bases in between. This CDR3 comprises 18 residues. The CDR3 is CASSRRAGSSTGTGELFF. DNA of the CDR3: TGTGCCAGCAGCCGAAGGGCAGGGTCCTCAACGGGCACCGGGGAGCTGTTTTTT.

V and J are TRBV29-1 and TRBJ2-3; D might be TRBD1 (6 bases). This CDR3 spans 15 amino acids. V lost 7 bases and J 0 bases, leaving 17 bases between the germline ends. From germline, CDR1 is SQVTM and CDR2 ANQGSEA. DNA for the CDR3: TGCAGCGGCCGGGACATGGATTCTAGCACAGATACGCAGTATTTT. It encodes CSGRDMDSSTDTQYF.

The chain uses TRBV2 and TRBJ2-1, with D unclear. The CDR3 totals 15 residues. The V end was cut by 7 bases, the J end by 8 bases, with 21 bases between. Germline-derived CDR1 and CDR2 are SNHLY and FYNNEI. CDR3 coding DNA: TGTGCCAGCACGGTCGGCTCTGCCCTTTGGGATGAGCAGTTCTTC. Translating it yields CASTVGSALWDEQFF.

The chain is built from TRBV29-1 and TRBJ1-1; D uncertain. V dropped 4 bases and J dropped 4 bases, with 7 bases sitting between them. Germline values: CDR1 SQVTM, CDR2 ANQGSEA. The CDR3 has 11 amino acids. CDR3 nucleotide sequence: TGCAGCGTTGCGTTCCGCACTGAAGCTTTCTTT. Translating it yields CSVAFRTEAFF.

This chain uses TRBV7-9 with TRBJ2-5, with 9 bases lining up with TRBD2. Germline assignment: CDR1 SEHNR and CDR2 FQNEAQ (reference sequence). With 3 bases clipped from V and 4 bases from J, the junction kept 3 bases outside the gene matches. The length of the CDR3 is 14 residues. The CDR3 spells CASSLREGRETQYF. CDR3 nucleotide sequence: TGTGCCAGCAGCTTGCGGGAGGGCCGAGAGACCCAGTACTTC.

V and J are TRBV4-1 and TRBJ2-5; D gene uncertain. The last part of the DNA fits TRBJ2-7 better; the J call may be wrong. This CDR3 has 12 residues. Germline CDR1 and CDR2: MGHRA and YSYEKL. Here the CDR3 reads CASSQEGYEQYF. For the CDR3, the DNA is TGCGCCAGCAGCCAAGAGGGCTACGAGCAGTACTTC.

This clone was detected a few times. This rearrangement joins TRBV29-1 to TRBJ2-7, with a possible D match to TRBD2 (7 bases). CDR3 size: 13 residues. The V gene's germline CDR1 is SQVTM and CDR2 ANQGSEA. Trimming removed 6 bases at V and 6 bases at J, with 18 bases between. CDR3 protein: CSVSGKAGAEQYF. The CDR3 DNA reads TGCAGCGTCTCCGGGAAGGCGGGGGCCGAGCAGTACTTC.